This record covers a single T cell receptor gamma chain. The DNA is left out, because the CDR3 cannot be placed on it with certainty; the CDR3 is given as TCRdb lists it. This entry comes from a study of gamma-delta chains in newborns, infants, children. Study background: Microbial exposure reportedly drives polyclonal innate γδ T cell expansion after birth.

TCRdb re-processed the reads via CATT. The repertoire table contains more than 30 gamma-chain clones. The CDR3 adds up to 25 amino acids, both ends counted. Germline CDR1 reads GITISATS; CDR2 reads ISYDGTV (reference sequence). The J segment was not called; the V segment is TRGV9. This TCR was recovered from a child who received the measles vaccine. This table probably holds off-target reads from a library built for another chain. The material sequenced was blood. This chain's CDR3 is CACDTGGYESWDTRQMFFGTGIKLF.